Given below is one T cell receptor (beta chain) in context. The antigen remains undetermined. The CDR3 spans 15 residues. Looked up from germline, CDR1 is LGHDT and CDR2 is YNNKEL (reference sequence). V dropped 0 bases and J dropped 6 bases, with 13 bases sitting between them. The data originate from a study of T-cell memory formation after mild COVID-19. As for the study in general: TCR clusters showed largely donor specificity. Study observations and caveats: Clones that contracted from day 15 to 85 were balanced CD4/CD8, while later expanders leaned CD4+.

TCR alpha and TCR beta cDNA libraries carrying sample barcodes and UMIs were produced by 5'RACE using constant-segment primers. TCRdb ran MiXCR on the 5' RACE reads and lists one entry per CDR3 protein. Among around 440,000 distinct CDR3 sequences listed, roughly 20% were seen once. The V call is TRBV3-1, the J call TRBJ2-3; D is perhaps TRBD2 (5 bases). The sequenced sample was PBMCs or a T cell subset sorted from them (not recorded which). The receptor's source is an adult woman who had mild COVID-19 (a few samples of this study predate the infection). Cell type and time point are not known. The CDR3: CASSQDESGLDTQYF. The CDR3 DNA reads TGTGCCAGCAGCCAAGACGAAAGCGGCTTGGATACGCAGTATTTT.